This T cell receptor (beta chain) derives from a study of beta chain features in type 1 diabetes. The V gene's germline CDR1 is SGDLS and CDR2 YYNGEE. With 4 bases clipped from V and 2 bases from J, the junction kept 8 bases outside the gene matches. The CDR3 consists of 17 residues. Study conclusions and caveats: When Type 1 diabetes patients were examined, their TCRB CDR3s proved moderately but significantly shorter in all four CD4+ subsets. VDJ junctions in type 1 diabetes patients carried more deletions and fewer insertions.

This clone appeared a few times. Its antigen is unknown. The same CDR3 also results from other DNA sequences found in this sample. All of the isolated RNA was reverse transcribed, so expressed TCRB transcripts were sequenced. Samples of naive, central memory and regulatory T cells yielded a mean of about 3.5 million reads. Libraries were prepared by immunoSEQ multiplex PCR; TCRdb keeps only in-frame clonotypes and omits some of them. In the table there are about 160,000 clones, 7.8% of which are singletons. The receptor comes from a woman aged 40 to 55 with type 1 diabetes. The chain carries TRBV9 and TRBJ2-1, with TRBD2 matching over 11 bases. Sequenced material: central memory CD4+ T cells from blood. CDR3 DNA sequence: TGTGCCAGCAGCCCCCCAGGACTAGCGGGTGCCTACAATGAGCAGTTCTTC. Translated: CASSPPGLAGAYNEQFF.